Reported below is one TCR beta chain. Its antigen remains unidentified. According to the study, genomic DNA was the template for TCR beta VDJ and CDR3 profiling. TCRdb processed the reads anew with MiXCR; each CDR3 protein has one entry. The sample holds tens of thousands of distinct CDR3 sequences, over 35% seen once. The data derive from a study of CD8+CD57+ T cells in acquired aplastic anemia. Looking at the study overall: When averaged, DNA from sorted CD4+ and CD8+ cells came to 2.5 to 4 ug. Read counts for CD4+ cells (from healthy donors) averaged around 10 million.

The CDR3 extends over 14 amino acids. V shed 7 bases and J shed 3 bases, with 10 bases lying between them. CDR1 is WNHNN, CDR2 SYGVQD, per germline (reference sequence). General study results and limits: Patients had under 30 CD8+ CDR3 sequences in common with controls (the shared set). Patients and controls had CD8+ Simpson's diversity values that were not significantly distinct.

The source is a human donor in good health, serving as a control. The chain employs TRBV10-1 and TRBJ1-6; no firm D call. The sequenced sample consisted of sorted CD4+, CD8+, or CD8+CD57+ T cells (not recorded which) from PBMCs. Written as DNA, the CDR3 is TGCGCCAGCAAGATTGCGGACTATAATTCACCCCTCCACTTT. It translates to CASKIADYNSPLHF.